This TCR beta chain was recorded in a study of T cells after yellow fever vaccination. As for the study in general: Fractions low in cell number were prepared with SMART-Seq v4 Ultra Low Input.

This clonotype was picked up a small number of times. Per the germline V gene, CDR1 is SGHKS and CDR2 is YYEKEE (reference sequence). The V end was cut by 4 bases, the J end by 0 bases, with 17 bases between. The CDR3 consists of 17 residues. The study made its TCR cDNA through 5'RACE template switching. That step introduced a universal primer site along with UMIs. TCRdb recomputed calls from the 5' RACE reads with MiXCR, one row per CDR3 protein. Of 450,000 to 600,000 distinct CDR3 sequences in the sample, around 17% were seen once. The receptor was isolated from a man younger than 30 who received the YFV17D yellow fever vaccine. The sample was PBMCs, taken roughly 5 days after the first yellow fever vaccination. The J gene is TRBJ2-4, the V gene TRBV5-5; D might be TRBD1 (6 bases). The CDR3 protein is CASSKDRPFLAKNIQYF. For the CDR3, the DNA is TGTGCCAGCAGCAAGGACAGACCCTTCCTAGCCAAAAACATTCAGTACTTC.